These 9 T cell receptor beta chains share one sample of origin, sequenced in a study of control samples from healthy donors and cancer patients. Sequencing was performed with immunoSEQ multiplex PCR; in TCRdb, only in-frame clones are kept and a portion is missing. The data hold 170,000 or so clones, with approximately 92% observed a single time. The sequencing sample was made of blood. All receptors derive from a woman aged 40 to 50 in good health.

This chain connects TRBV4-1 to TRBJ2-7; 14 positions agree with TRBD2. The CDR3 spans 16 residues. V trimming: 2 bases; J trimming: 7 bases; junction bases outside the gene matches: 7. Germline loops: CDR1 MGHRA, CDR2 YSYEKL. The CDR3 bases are TGCGCCAGCAGCCAAACGGGACTAGCGGGGGTCGAGGAGCAGTACTTC. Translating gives CASSQTGLAGVEEQYF.

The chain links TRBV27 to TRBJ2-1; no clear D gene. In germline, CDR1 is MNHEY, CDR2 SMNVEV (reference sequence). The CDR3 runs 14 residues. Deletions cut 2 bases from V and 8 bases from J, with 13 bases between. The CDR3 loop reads CASSLNIVGYEQFF. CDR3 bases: TGTGCCAGCAGTTTAAATATAGTGGGGTATGAGCAGTTCTTC.

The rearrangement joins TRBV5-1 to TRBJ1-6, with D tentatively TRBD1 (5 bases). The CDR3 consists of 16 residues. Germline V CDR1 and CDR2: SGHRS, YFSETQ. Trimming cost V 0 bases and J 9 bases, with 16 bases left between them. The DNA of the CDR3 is TGCGCCAGCAGCTTGGGAGGGACCCAAGTCGGTTCACCCCTCCACTTT. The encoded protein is CASSLGGTQVGSPLHF.

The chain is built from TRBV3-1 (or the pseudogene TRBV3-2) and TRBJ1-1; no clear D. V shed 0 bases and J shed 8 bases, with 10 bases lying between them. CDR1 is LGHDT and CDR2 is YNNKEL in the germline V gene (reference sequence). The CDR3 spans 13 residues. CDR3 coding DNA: TGTGCCAGCAGCCAAGATGGGCGGTCGGAAGCTTTCTTT. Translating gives CASSQDGRSEAFF.

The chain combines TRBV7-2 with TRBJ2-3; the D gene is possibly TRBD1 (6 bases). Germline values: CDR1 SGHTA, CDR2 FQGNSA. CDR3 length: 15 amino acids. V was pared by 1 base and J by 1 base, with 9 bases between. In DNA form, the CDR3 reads TGTGCCAGCAGCTTAGGGGACATAGGCACAGATACGCAGTATTTT. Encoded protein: CASSLGDIGTDTQYF.

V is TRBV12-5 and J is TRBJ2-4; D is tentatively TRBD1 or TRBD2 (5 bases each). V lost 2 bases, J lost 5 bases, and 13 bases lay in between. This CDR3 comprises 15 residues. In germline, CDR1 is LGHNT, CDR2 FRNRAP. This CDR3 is CASGLIPRGQNIQYF. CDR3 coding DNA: TGTGCTAGTGGTTTGATTCCGAGGGGCCAAAACATTCAGTACTTC.

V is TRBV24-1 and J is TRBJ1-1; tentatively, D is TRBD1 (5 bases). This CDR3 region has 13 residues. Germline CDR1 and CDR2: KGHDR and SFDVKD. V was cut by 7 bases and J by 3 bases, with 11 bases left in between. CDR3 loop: CATRERGDTEAFF. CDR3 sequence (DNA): TGTGCCACCAGGGAGCGGGGGGACACTGAAGCTTTCTTT.

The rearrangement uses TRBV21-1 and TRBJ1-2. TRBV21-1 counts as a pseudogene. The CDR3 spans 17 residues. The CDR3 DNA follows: TGTGCCAGCAGCAAATCCCTGGGCCTAGCACTAAACTATGGCTACACCTTC. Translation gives CASSKSLGLALNYGYTF.

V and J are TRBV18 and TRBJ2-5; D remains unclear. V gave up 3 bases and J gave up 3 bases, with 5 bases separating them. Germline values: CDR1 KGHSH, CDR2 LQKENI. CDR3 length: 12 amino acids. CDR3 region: CASSPVKETQYF. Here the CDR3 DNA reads TGTGCCAGCTCACCGGTCAAAGAGACCCAGTACTTC.